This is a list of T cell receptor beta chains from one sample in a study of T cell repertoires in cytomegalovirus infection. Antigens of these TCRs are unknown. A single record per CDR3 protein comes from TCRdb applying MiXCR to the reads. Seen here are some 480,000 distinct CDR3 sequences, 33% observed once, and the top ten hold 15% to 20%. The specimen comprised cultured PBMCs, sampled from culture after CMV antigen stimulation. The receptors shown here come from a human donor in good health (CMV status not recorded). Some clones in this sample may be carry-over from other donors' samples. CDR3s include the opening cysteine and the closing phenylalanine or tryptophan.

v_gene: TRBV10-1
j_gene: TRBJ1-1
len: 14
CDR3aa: CASSPGGSRAEAFF

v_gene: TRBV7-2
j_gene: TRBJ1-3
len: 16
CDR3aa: CASSFTGGLRGNTIYF

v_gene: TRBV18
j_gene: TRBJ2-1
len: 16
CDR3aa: CASSLLSGRPYNEQFF

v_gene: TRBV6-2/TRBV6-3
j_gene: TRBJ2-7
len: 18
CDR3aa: CASSYIRGGVFGAYEQYF

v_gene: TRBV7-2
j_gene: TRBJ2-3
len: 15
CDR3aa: CASSLGLIETDTQYF

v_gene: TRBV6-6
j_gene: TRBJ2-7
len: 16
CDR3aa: CASRNGRTGKDYEQYF

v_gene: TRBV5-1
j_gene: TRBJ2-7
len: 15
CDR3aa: CASSHGQGVSYEQYF

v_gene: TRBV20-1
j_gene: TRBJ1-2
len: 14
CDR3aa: CSARDHPRAYGYTF

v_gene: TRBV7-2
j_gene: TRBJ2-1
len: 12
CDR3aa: CASSGSGNEQFF

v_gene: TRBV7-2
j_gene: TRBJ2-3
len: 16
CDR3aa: CASSLTLGSGTDTQYF

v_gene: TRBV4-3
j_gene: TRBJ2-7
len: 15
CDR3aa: CASSQWGTGTYEQYF

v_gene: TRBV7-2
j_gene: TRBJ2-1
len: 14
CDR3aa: CASSSTRSYNEQFF

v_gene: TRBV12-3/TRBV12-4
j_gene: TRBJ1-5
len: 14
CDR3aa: CASNLGGGNQPQHF

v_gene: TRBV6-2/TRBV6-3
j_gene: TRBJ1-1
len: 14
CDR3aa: CASSQRAENTEAFF